This T cell receptor beta chain was identified during a study of blood T cell repertoires in COVID-19 (TCRdb year 2020). About the full investigation: The collaborator samples originated in the United States, Italy and Spain and spanned the acute and convalescent phases of COVID-19. The material from the prospective study consisted of cDNA or gDNA derived from T cells, B-cell-depleted T cells, or PBMCs. The dataset comprised deeply sampled blood TCRbeta repertoires from subjects exposed to, actively infected with, or recovered from COVID-19. The repertoires were released in a freely available public database meant as a resource for research on the immune response to SARS-CoV-2. Samples came from the ongoing ImmuneRACE study (first 160 participants) plus 1,254 subjects from 6 global collaborators. A de-identified subject ID, COVID-19 status, age in years and sex were almost always included in the sample metadata. Where available, HLA class I and class II types were taken from metadata supplied by the sample provider and were not determined by assay-based typing.

In this sample, this clone turned up a few times. There is no known antigen for this receptor. No base qualities exist here, and no much larger clone lies one base off it. Whole blood was collected in K2EDTA tubes by collaborating institutions according to the institutions' own protocols. For TCRbeta analysis, collaborator samples were shipped as frozen whole blood, as isolated PBMCs, or as DNA extracted from either sample type. The immunoSEQ Assay, a bias-controlled multiplex PCR, was used to amplify TCRbeta CDR3 regions from genomic DNA. The source study handled its data this way. The number of nucleated cells in each sample was estimated from the amplification of reference gene primers within the assay. Sequence reads were collapsed and filtered to measure the absolute abundance of every unique TCRbeta CDR3 rearrangement. For each sample, productive Simpson clonality was calculated by taking the square root of Simpson's diversity index across productive rearrangements. The source is immuneACCESS, and TCRdb retained only in-frame sequences with V and J called. Part of the clones is not carried over; for the studies checked, unresolved V genes explain less than half of this, and the remainder is unexplained. V and J calls and clone size follow that table, whereas D and trimming were derived from the DNA. In all, the sample holds approximately 140,000 clones, and more than 80% of those were seen once. Roughly 2% of the sample comes from the top ten.

General conclusions and limits of the study: Clinical and demographic metadata were provided uncurated, with the amount varying by source and participant.

Taken from cysteine to phenylalanine, the CDR3 has 15 residues. Only CDR3 DNA is held: 45 bases, read in frame from base 1. From a lookup of the germline V gene, CDR1 and CDR2 are MGHRA and YSYEKL. Deletion took 1 base off V and 3 bases off J, with a span of 12 bases between the germline ends. Sequencing used peripheral blood. The receptor's source is a man aged 70 or older with acute or convalescent COVID-19. Rearrangement joined TRBV4-1 to TRBJ1-2, and the D gene may be TRBD1, 5 bases matching. The nucleotide sequence is given as TGCGCCAGCAGCCAAGGGCAGGGCAACTACTATGGCTACACCTTC. It translates to CASSQGQGNYYGYTF.